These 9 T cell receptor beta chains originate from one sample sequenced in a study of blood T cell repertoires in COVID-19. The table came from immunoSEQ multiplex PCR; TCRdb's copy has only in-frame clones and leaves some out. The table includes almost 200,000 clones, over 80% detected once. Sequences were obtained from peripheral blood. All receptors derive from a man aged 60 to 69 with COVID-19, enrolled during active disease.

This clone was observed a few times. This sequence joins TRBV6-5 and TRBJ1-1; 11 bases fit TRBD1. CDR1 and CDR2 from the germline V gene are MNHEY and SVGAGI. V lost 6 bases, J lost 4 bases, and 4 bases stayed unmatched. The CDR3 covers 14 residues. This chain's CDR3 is CASRGQGGATEAFF. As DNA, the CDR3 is TGTGCCAGCAGGGGACAGGGGGGCGCCACTGAAGCTTTCTTT.

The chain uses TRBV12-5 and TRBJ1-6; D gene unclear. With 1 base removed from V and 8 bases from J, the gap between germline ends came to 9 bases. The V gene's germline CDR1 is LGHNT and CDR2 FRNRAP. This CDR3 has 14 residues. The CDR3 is CASGLGSRDSPLHF. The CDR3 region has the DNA TGTGCTAGTGGTTTGGGGTCGCGGGATTCACCCCTCCACTTT.

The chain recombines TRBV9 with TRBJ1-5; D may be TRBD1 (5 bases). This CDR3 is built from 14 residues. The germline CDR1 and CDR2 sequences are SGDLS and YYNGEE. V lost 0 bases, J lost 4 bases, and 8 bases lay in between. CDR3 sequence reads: CASSVGGDNQPQHF. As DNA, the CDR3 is TGTGCCAGCAGCGTAGGGGGCGATAATCAGCCCCAGCATTTT.

For the CDR3, the DNA is TGTGCCAGCAGCCGATATGGGACTAGCGGCACAGATACGCAGTATTTT. This encodes CASSRYGTSGTDTQYF. The chain employs TRBV14 and TRBJ2-3, with 10 bases aligning to TRBD2. Germline values: CDR1 SGHDN, CDR2 FVKESK. The CDR3 covers 16 residues. With V trimmed by 4 bases and J by 1 base, 5 bases remained unmatched.

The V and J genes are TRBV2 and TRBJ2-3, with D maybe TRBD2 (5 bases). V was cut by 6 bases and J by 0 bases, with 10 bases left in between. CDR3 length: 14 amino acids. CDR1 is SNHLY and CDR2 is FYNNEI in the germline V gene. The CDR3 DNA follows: TGTGCCAGCAGGGACTTCTCTAGCACAGATACGCAGTATTTT. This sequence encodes CASRDFSSTDTQYF. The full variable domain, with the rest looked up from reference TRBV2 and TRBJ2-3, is EPEVTQTPSHQVTQMGQEVILRCVPISNHLYFYWYRQILGQKVEFLVSFYNNEISEKSEIFDDQFSVERPDGSNFTLKIRSTKLEDSAMYFCASRDFSSTDTQYFGPGTRLTVL.

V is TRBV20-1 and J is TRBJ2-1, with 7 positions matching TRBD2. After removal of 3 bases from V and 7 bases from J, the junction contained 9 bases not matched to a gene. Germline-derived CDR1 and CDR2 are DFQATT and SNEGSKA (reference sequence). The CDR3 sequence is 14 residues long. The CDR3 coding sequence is TGCAGTGCTAGTTCGACGGGAGGTTGGAATGAGCAGTTCTTC. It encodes CSASSTGGWNEQFF.

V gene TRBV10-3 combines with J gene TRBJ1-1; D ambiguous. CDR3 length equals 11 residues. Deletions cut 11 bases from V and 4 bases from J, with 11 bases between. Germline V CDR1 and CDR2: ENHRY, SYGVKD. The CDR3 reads CASREVTEAFF. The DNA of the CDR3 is TGTGCCTCTCGGGAGGTCACTGAAGCTTTCTTT.

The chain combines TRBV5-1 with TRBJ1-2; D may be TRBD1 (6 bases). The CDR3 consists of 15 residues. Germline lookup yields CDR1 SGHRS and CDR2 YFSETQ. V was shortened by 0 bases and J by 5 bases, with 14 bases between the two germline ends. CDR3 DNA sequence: TGCGCCAGCAGCTTGGCCTGGGCAGGGGTTTATGGCTACACCTTC. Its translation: CASSLAWAGVYGYTF. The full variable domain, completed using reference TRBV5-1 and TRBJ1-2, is KAGVTQTPRYLIKTRGQQVTLSCSPISGHRSVSWYQQTPGQGLQFLFEYFSETQRNKGNFPGRFSGRQFSNSRSEMNVSTLELGDSALYLCASSLAWAGVYGYTFGSGTRLTVV.

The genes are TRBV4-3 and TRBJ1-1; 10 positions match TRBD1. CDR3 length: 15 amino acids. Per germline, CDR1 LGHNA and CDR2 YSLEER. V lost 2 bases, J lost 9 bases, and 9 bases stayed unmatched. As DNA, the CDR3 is TGCGCCAGCAGCCAAAATCCTGGGACAGGGGTACAAGCTTTCTTT. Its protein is CASSQNPGTGVQAFF.